This T cell receptor (beta chain) was documented in a study of shared clonotypes between healthy human individuals. General study results and limits: Memory subsets had estimated richness that was generally smaller than that of naive subsets.

Concerning this clone: Its specificity is not known. Other DNA variants within this sample encode the same CDR3.

A deep-level run was used for the assay. Using immunoSEQ multiplex PCR, the repertoire was profiled, and TCRdb retains in-frame clones only, with some absent. In the table there are around 2.5 million clones, under 95% of which are singletons. Looked up from germline, CDR1 is SGHAT and CDR2 is FQNNGV. This CDR3 region has 17 residues. The V and J ends lost 4 bases and 0 bases, in that order; junction bases with no gene match: 6. This TCR was recovered from a man younger than 35 in good health. Some clones in this sample may be carry-over from other donors' samples. Sample: naive CD4+ T cells from PBMCs. The subset is: CD45RA+ positively selected. The chain carries TRBV11-2 and TRBJ2-3; 11 nucleotides match TRBD2. The CDR3 DNA reads as TGTGCCAGCAGCTGGGGGGGACTAGCGGATAGCACAGATACGCAGTATTTT. This encodes CASSWGGLADSTDTQYF.